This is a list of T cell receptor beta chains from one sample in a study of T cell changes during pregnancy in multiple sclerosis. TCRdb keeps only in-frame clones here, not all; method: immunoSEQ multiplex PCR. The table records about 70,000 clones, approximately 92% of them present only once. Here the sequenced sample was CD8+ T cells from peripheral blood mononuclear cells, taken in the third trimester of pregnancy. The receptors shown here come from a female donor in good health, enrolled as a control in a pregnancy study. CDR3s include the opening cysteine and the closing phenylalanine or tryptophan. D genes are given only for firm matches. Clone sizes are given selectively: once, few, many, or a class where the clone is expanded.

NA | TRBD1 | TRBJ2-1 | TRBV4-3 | CASSRLTGGWNEQFF | TGCGCCAGCAGCCGATTGACAGGGGGTTGGAATGAGCAGTTCTTC
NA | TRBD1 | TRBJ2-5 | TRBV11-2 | CASSKGRGQETQYF | TGTGCCAGCAGCAAAGGCAGGGGGCAAGAGACCCAGTACTTC
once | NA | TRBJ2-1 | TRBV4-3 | CASSQSRGFSYNEQFF | TGCGCCAGCAGCCAATCTCGGGGTTTTTCCTACAATGAGCAGTTCTTC
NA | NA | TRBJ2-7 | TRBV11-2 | CASSLMGDEQYF | TGTGCCAGCAGCTTAATGGGAGACGAGCAGTACTTC
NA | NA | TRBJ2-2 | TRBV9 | CASSVVKGFSAGELFF | TGTGCCAGCAGCGTAGTGAAGGGTTTTAGCGCCGGGGAGCTGTTTTTT
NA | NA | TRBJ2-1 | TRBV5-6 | CASTVAGGPAGNEQFF | TGTGCCAGCACCGTAGCAGGGGGGCCTGCGGGCAATGAGCAGTTCTTC
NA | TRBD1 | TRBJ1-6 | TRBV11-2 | CASSLPGTGYDNSPLHF | TGTGCCAGCAGCCTCCCCGGGACAGGGTACGACAATTCACCCCTCCACTTT
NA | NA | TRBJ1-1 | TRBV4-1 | CASSLRTGTTNTEAFF | TGCGCCAGCAGCCTCCGAACCGGGACAACGAACACTGAAGCTTTCTTT
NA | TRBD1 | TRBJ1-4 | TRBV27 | CASSPWTGRNEKLFF | TGTGCCAGCAGTCCCTGGACAGGTCGTAATGAAAAACTGTTTTTT
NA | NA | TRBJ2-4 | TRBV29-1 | CSALGVAKNIQYF | TGCAGCGCCTTAGGGGTAGCCAAAAACATTCAGTACTTC
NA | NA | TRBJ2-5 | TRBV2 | CASNRDQETQYF | TGTGCCAGCAACAGGGACCAAGAGACCCAGTACTTC
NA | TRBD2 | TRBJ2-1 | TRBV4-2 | CASSQDTSGGAPYNEQFF | TGTGCCAGCAGCCAGGATACTAGCGGGGGGGCGCCCTACAATGAGCAGTTCTTC
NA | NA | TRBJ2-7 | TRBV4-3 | CASSQEQGWEQYF | TGCGCCAGCAGCCAAGAACAGGGTTGGGAGCAGTACTTC
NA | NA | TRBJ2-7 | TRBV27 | CASRLQDSYEQYF | TGTGCCAGCAGATTACAGGATTCCTACGAGCAGTACTTC
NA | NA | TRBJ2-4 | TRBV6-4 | CASSDYLSESKNIQYF | TGTGCCAGCAGTGACTACCTTAGCGAATCCAAAAACATTCAGTACTTC
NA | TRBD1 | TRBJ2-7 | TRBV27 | CASSLNGRGREQYF | TGTGCCAGCAGTTTAAACGGCAGGGGGCGCGAGCAGTACTTC
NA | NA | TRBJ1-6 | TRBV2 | CASSVYLGPAGPLNSPLHF | TGTGCCAGCAGTGTTTATCTCGGACCGGCGGGACCTCTTAATTCACCCCTCCACTTT
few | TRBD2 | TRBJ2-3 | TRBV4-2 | CASSQDQTSGTYTDTQYF | TGTGCCAGCAGCCAAGACCAGACTAGCGGGACCTACACAGATACGCAGTATTTT
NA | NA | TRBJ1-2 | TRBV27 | CASSTSPGHNYGYTF | TGTGCCAGCAGCACCTCACCGGGACATAACTATGGCTACACCTTC
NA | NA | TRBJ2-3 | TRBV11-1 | CASSNQLQDTDTQYF | TGTGCCAGCAGCAATCAACTACAAGACACAGATACGCAGTATTTT
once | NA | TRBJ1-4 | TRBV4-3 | CASSQDSGKEKLFF | TGCGCCAGCAGCCAAGATTCCGGGAAGGAAAAACTGTTTTTT
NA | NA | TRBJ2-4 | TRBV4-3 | CASSQDGGVISPLAKNIQYF | TGCGCCAGCAGCCAAGATGGCGGGGTGATTAGTCCTTTAGCCAAAAACATTCAGTACTTC
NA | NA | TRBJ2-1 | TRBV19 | CASTNRARSYNEQFF | TGTGCCAGTACGAACAGGGCTAGGTCCTACAATGAGCAGTTCTTC
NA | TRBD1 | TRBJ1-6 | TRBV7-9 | CATAEGAGSPLHF | TGTGCCACCGCGGAGGGGGCTGGATCACCCCTCCACTTT
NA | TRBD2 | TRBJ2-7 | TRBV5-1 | CASSPGGGSYEQYF | TGCGCCAGCAGCCCTGGGGGGGGGTCCTACGAGCAGTACTTC
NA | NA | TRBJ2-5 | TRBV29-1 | CSVVGGVLETQYF | TGCAGCGTTGTAGGGGGTGTATTGGAGACCCAGTACTTC
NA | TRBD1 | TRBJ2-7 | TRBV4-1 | CASSQELGTGLSYEQYF | TGCGCCAGCAGCCAGGAGTTAGGGACAGGCCTCTCCTACGAGCAGTACTTC
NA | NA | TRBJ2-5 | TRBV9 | CASSVAGNQETQYF | TGTGCCAGCAGCGTAGCAGGGAACCAAGAGACCCAGTACTTC
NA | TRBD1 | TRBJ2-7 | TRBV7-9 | CASSLTGGYEQYF | TGTGCCAGCAGCCTGACAGGGGGCTACGAGCAGTACTTC
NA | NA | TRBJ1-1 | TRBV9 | CASSSGGAEAFF | TGTGCCAGCAGCTCCGGGGGGGCTGAAGCTTTCTTT
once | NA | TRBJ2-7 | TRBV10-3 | CAISAPQGPGEQYF | TGTGCCATCAGTGCCCCGCAGGGGCCGGGAGAGCAGTACTTC
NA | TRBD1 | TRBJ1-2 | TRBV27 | CASSSTGLGYTF | TGTGCCAGCAGTTCGACAGGGTTGGGCTACACCTTC
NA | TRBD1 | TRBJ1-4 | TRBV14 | CASSQVGDRKDPTNEKLFF | TGTGCCAGCAGCCAAGTAGGGGACAGGAAAGACCCAACTAATGAAAAACTGTTTTTT
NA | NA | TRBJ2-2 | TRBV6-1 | CASSEAGHQANTGELFF | TGTGCCAGCAGTGAGGCAGGGCATCAGGCGAACACCGGGGAGCTGTTTTTT
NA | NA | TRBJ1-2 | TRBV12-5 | CASGLVDQRVGANYGYTF | TGTGCTAGTGGTTTGGTAGACCAACGGGTGGGGGCCAACTATGGCTACACCTTC
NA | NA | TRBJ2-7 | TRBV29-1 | CSAVRDTPYEQYF | TGCAGCGCTGTACGGGACACCCCATACGAGCAGTACTTC
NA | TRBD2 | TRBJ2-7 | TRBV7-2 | CASSSSGGPSYEQYF | TGTGCCAGCAGCTCTAGCGGGGGCCCCTCCTACGAGCAGTACTTC
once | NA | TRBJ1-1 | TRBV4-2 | CASSQGGEGVITEAFF | TGTGCCAGCAGCCAAGGAGGGGAGGGGGTGATCACTGAAGCTTTCTTT
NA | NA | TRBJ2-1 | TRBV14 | CASSQLQGMFF | TGTGCCAGCAGCCAACTTCAGGGCATGTTCTTC
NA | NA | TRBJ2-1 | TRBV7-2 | CASSPTVSSYNEQFF | TGTGCCAGCAGCCCCACAGTAAGCTCCTACAATGAGCAGTTCTTC
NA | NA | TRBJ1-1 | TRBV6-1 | CASSDKGMNTEAFF | TGTGCCAGCAGTGATAAGGGGATGAACACTGAAGCTTTCTTT
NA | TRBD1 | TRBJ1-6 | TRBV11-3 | CASSSLGQGSSPLHF | TGTGCCAGCAGCTCTCTGGGACAGGGGAGTTCACCCCTCCACTTT
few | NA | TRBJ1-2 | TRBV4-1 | CASSHQGGVYGYTF | TGCGCCAGCAGCCACCAGGGAGGGGTCTATGGCTACACCTTC
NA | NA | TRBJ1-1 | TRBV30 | CAWSDSQGSYNTEAFF | TGTGCCTGGAGTGACAGCCAGGGTTCTTACAACACTGAAGCTTTCTTT